This paragraph reports one TCR beta chain. The CDR3 length is 15 residues. Trimming pared 5 bases from V and 4 bases from J, leaving 19 bases between. Per the germline V gene, CDR1 is SGHKS and CDR2 is YYEKEE (reference sequence). These data are taken from a study of T cell changes during pregnancy in multiple sclerosis. TCRdb's copy holds only in-frame clones and misses some; the assay was immunoSEQ multiplex PCR. The sample lists approximately 110,000 clones; 91% were seen once. This rearrangement joins TRBV5-5 to TRBJ2-7, with a tentative D call TRBD2 (7 bases). This clonotype originated in a female donor with multiple sclerosis, enrolled in a pregnancy study. The sample consisted of peripheral blood, taken after pregnancy. The CDR3 DNA is TGTGCCAGCAGATTGAGTCAGGGAGGGGGATACGAGCAGTACTTC. Residues: CASRLSQGGGYEQYF.